Sequencing of this TCR beta chain was carried out in a study of shared clonotypes between healthy human individuals (dated by TCRdb to about 2020). Turning to the overall study: The cohort included three men and two women between 18 and 49 years of age. For each donor, CD4 naive and CD4 memory were each given three plates, CD8 naive was given two plates, and CD8 memory was given one plate. Blood TCR repertoires of 5 or 6 healthy adults were deeply sequenced to estimate repertoire size and the extent of clonotype sharing between individuals. Different laboratories and diverse techniques were used to prepare libraries and sequence TCR repertoires, to increase sequencing depth and limit assay-specific biases. Each donor's leukapheresis produced roughly between roughly 0.85 and 9.5 billion PBMCs. Points the paper makes about the study in general: Sampling was restricted to blood, and TCR repertoires in tissues likely differ from the TCR repertoires found in blood. Compared with non-shared clonotypes, clonotypes shared by all four sorted-subset donors had higher generation probabilities. Pairwise subsampling led to the expectation that sequencing depth would affect the degree of clonotype sharing among donors. Across a few donors, about 5.2% of naive CD4, roughly 3.3% of naive CD8, roughly 2.2% of memory CD4, and 0.4% of memory CD8 clonotypes were shared. The genetic and exposure-history diversity represented was limited by the small number of donors. Estimated clonotype richness was generally larger for naive than for memory subsets. Rarefaction of sorted-subset datasets indicated incomplete sequencing despite the large sequencing depth.

The junction shows trimming of 5 bases on V and 1 base on J, plus 12 bases between the germline ends. The germline V gene (reference sequence) provides CDR1 GTSNPN and CDR2 SVGIG. Including the terminal cysteine and phenylalanine, the CDR3 comprises 13 residues. CDR3 DNA only is kept here, 39 bases in frame from base 1. Healthy HIV-negative adults with no recently reported acute infections or vaccinations were included as donors. Every donor was a Caucasian adult residing in Nashville, Tennessee, USA. CD4+ T cells were enriched through magnetic negative selection, after which naive cells were positively selected on CD45RA and the remaining negative fraction served as the memory subset. Blood was obtained by leukapheresis, after which PBMCs were separated by Ficoll-Histopaque density gradient centrifugation and cryopreserved in liquid nitrogen vapor phase. Analytical flow cytometry was used to check the purity and quantity of every magnetically sorted T cell population. From each sorted fraction, genomic DNA was isolated and quantified by UV absorbance on a Nanodrop 2000c.

To note about this clone: Its antigen remains undetermined. Within one base of it there is no much larger clone, and no base qualities were kept.

Using the deep immunoSEQ assay, TCR CDR3 regions were amplified from genomic DNA by multiplex PCR. For each cell subset, the extracted genomic DNA was distributed evenly across all wells of several immunoSEQ 96-well plates, and each plate served as one replicate. For sorted subsets, each replicate PCR was loaded with around 200 ng genomic DNA, equivalent to 25,000 to 30,000 T cell genomes. Purified libraries were measured with a Qubit 3.0 fluorometer, size-checked on a Bioanalyzer 2100, and measured again with the KAPA Library Quantification kit. A separate single-read 150-cycle Illumina NextSeq 550 flow cell was used to sequence each immunoSEQ 96-well plate. Regarding the original processing steps: Because the immunoSEQ output held only junctional sequences and lacked quality scores, the filtering could not match the filtering applied to full-length reads. Sequences were annotated with PyIR, a Python wrapper for IgBLAST v1.9, using IMGT germline references to assign V/J genes and CDR3. Reads with weak V/J assignments (E-value above 1e-6), missing CDR3, stop codons, out-of-frame junctions, or ambiguous translated residues were removed. A V3J clonotype was defined by an identical inferred V gene, J gene, and CDR3 amino acid sequence. The percentage overlap between two repertoires was calculated by dividing the number of shared unique clonotypes by the size of the smaller repertoire. Richness of each repertoire was evaluated using RTK rarefaction, the Chao1 estimator, and Recon v2.1 estimates of unobserved clonotypes. Generation probabilities for all TCRbeta clonotypes obtained by the gDNA method from a handful of donors were computed using OLGA. TCRdb took over this immuneACCESS table, retaining in-frame rearrangements with V and J assigned. Such tables are incomplete; in checked studies, under half of the missing clones stem from an unresolved V gene, and the remainder is unexplained. D and trimming come from the DNA, and the V and J calls and clone size come from that table. For this sample there are about 2 million clones; approximately 95% appear just once. The ten largest clones capture 0.13% of the sample.

The TCR originated in a man aged 18-30 years in good health. The chain is assembled from TRBV30 and TRBJ2-7; the D gene assignment is ambiguous. The sample was naive CD4+ T cells sorted from blood. The cell subset or site tag for this specimen amounts to: CD45RA+ positively selected. For the CDR3, the sequence is CAWSPDSSYEQYF. The bases are TGTGCCTGGTCTCCCGACTCTTCCTACGAGCAGTACTTC.